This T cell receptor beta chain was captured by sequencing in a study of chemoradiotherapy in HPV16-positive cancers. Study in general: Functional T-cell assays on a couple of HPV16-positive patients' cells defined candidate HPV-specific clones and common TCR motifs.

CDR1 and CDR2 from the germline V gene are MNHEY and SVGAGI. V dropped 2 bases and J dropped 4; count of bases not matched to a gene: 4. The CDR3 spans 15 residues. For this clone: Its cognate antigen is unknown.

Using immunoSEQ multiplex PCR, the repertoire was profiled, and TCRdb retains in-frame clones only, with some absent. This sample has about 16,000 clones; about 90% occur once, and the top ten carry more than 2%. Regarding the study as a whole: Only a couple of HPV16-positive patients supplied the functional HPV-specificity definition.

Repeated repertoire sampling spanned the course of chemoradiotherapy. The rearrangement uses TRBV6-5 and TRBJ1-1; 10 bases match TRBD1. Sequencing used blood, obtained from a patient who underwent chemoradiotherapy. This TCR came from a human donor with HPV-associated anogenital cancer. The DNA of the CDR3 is TGTGCCAGCAGTTACGGTAGGACAGGGGGCACTGAAGCTTTCTTT. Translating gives CASSYGRTGGTEAFF.